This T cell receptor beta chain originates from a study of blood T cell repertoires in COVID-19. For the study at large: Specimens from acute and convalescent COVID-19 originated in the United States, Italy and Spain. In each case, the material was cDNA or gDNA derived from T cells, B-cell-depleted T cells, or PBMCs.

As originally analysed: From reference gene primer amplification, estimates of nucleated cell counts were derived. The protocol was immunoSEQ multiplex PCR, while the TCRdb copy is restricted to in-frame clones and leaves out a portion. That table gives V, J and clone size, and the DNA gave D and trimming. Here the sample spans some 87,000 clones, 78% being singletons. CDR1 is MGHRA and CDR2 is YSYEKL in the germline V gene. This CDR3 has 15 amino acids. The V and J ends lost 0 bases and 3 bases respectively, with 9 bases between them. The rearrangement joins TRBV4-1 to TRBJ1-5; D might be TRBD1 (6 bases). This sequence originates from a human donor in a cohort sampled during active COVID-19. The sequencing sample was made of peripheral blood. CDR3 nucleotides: TGCGCCAGCAGCCAAGAGAGGACAGTCAATCAGCCCCAGCATTTT. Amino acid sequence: CASSQERTVNQPQHF.